This TCR beta chain was identified during a study of cytomegalovirus exposure and HLA in healthy donors. The study ran its PCR with 60 Vbeta and 13 Jbeta primers. Clones were read by immunoSEQ multiplex PCR, and TCRdb kept only the in-frame ones, dropping some. The table includes approximately 89,000 clones, around two thirds detected once. Study-level findings and limits: For cytomegalovirus status, the classifier reportedly gave diagnoses with high specificity and sensitivity. The study reported that TCR beta sequences accurately predicted HLA-A and HLA-B alleles in most subjects.

The CDR3 covers 16 residues. Germline V gene data show CDR1 as SGDLS and CDR2 as YYNGEE. Trimming pared 0 bases from V and 1 base from J, leaving 14 bases between. Concerning this clone: Its specificity is unknown.

The sequencing sample was made of PBMCs. This clonotype originated in a woman in her 30s in good health and CMV-seropositive. This sequence joins TRBV9 and TRBJ2-7; tentative D call: TRBD1 (6 bases). CDR3 protein: CASSVGWDIRSYEQYF. The CDR3 DNA sequence: TGTGCCAGCAGCGTAGGATGGGACATCAGGTCCTACGAGCAGTACTTC.